Reported below is one T cell receptor (beta chain). These data come from a study of blood T cells in healthy people across ages. Primers used in a second PCR of roughly 7 to 12 cycles were a sample-barcoded 5' primer and a J-beta primer mix. TCRdb analysed the 5' RACE reads with MiXCR anew, one entry per CDR3 protein. Here the sample spans about 750,000 distinct CDR3 sequences, less than 70% being singletons. Germline V gene sequence: CDR1 ENHRY, CDR2 SYGVKD. V lost 0 bases to trimming and J lost 9 bases, with 15 bases between them. The CDR3 loop spans 15 amino acids. Source material: blood. The chain employs TRBV10-3 and TRBJ2-1; the D gene could be TRBD1 or TRBD2 (5 bases each). The TCR comes from a man older than 75 in good health. This CDR3 reads CAISESPPKGPEQFF. As DNA, the CDR3 is TGTGCCATCAGTGAGTCGCCCCCGAAGGGACCTGAGCAGTTCTTC.